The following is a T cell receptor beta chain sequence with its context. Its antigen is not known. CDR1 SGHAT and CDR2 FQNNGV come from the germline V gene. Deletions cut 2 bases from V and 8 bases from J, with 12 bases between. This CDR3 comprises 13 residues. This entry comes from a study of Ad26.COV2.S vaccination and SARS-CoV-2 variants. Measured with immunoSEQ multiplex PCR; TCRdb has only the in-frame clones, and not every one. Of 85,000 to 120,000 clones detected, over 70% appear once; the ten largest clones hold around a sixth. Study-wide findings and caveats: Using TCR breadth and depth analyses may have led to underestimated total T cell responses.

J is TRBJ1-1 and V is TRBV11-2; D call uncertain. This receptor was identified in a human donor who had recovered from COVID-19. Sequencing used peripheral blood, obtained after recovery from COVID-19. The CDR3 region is CASSLFTAREAFF. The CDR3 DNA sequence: TGTGCCAGCAGCTTATTCACCGCCAGGGAAGCTTTCTTT.